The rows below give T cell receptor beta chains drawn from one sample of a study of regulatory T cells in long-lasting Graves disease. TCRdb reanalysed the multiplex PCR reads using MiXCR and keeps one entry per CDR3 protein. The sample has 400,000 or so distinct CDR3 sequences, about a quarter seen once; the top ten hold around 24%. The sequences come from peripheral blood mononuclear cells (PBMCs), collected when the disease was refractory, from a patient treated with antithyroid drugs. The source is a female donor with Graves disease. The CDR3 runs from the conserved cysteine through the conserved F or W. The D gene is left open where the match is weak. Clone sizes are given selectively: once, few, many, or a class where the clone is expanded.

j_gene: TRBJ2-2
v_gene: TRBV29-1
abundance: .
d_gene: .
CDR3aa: CSAGQNTGELFF
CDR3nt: TGCAGCGCGGGACAGAACACCGGGGAGCTGTTTTTT

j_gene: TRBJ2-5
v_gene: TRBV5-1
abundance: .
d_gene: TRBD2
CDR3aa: CASSVPSGRAETQYF
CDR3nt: TGCGCCAGCAGCGTTCCTAGCGGGAGGGCGGAGACCCAGTACTTC

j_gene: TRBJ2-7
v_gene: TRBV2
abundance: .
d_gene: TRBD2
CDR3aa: CASSYGWNSGTSYERYF
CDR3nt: TGTGCCAGCAGTTACGGGTGGAATAGCGGGACGTCCTACGAGCGGTACTTC

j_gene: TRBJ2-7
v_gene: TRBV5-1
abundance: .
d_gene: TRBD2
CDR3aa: CASSPGVSGSHEQYF
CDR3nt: TGCGCCAGCAGCCCCGGGGTTAGCGGGAGCCACGAGCAGTACTTC

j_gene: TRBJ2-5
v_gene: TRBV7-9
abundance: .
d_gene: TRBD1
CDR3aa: CASSPPGQPNQETQYF
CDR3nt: TGTGCCAGCAGCCCCCCGGGACAGCCTAACCAAGAGACCCAGTACTTC

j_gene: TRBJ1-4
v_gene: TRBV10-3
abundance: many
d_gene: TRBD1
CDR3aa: CAIGGTGGNEKLFF
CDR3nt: TGTGCCATCGGAGGGACAGGGGGTAATGAAAAACTGTTTTTT

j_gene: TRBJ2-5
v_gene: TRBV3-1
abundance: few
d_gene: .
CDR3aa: CASSQVSGAGREVHQYF
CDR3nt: TGTGCCAGCAGCCAAGTTTCAGGGGCAGGGAGGGAGGTACACCAGTACTTC

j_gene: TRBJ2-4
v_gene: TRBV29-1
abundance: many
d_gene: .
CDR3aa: CSAKGGGNIQYF
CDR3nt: TGCAGCGCTAAGGGAGGGGGAAACATTCAGTACTTC

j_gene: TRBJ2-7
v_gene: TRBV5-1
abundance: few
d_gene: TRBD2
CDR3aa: CASSPRTSLDEQYF
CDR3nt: TGCGCCAGCAGCCCTCGGACTAGTCTAGACGAGCAGTACTTC

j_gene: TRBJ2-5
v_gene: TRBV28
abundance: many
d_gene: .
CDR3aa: CASSLSAETQYF
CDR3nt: TGTGCCAGCAGTTTATCGGCAGAGACCCAGTACTTC

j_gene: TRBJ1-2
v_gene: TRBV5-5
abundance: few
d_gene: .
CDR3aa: CASSHDGGSFVGYTF
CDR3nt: TGTGCCAGCAGCCACGACGGGGGATCATTCGTCGGCTACACCTTC

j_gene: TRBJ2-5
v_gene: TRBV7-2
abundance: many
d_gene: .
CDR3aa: CASSLVYQETQYF
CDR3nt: TGTGCCAGCAGCTTAGTGTACCAAGAGACCCAGTACTTC

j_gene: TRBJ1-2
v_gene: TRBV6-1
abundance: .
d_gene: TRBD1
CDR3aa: CASSERTGDYYGYTF
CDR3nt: TGTGCCAGCAGTGAGAGGACAGGGGACTACTATGGCTACACCTTC

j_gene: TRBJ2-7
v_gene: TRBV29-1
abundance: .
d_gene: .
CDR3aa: CSVAGAGEQYF
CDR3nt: TGCAGCGTTGCAGGGGCGGGTGAGCAGTACTTC

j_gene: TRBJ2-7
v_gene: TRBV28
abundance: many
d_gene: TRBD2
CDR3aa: CASTASGTREQYF
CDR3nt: TGTGCCAGCACGGCTAGCGGGACCAGGGAGCAGTACTTC

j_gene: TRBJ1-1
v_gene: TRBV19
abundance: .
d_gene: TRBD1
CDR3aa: CASAWTGLNTEAFF
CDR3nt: TGTGCCAGTGCCTGGACAGGGCTGAACACTGAAGCTTTCTTT

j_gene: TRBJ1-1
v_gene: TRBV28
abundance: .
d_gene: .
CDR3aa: CASSLSTLTEAFF
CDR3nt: TGTGCCAGCAGCTTGTCGACGTTAACTGAAGCTTTCTTT

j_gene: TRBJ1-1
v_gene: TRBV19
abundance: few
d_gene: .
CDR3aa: CASNTGLNTEAFF
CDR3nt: TGTGCCAGTAACACAGGGTTGAACACTGAAGCTTTCTTT

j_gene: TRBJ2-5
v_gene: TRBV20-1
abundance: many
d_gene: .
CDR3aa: CSASTPDAGILETQYF
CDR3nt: TGCAGTGCTAGCACCCCCGATGCAGGGATCTTAGAGACCCAGTACTTC

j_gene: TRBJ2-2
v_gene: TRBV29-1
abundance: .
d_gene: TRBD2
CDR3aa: CSVVKSGATNTGELFF
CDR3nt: TGCAGCGTTGTAAAGAGCGGGGCCACGAACACCGGGGAGCTGTTTTTT

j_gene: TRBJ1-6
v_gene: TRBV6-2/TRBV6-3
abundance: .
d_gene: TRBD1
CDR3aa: CASGKRWGQTSSYDSPLHF
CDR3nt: TGTGCCAGCGGAAAGCGATGGGGACAGACTAGCTCCTATGATTCACCCCTCCACTTT

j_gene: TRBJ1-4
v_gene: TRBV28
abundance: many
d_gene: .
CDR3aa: CASSFAEKLFF
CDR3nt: TGTGCCAGCAGTTTCGCGGAAAAACTGTTTTTT